The rows below give T cell receptor beta chains drawn from one sample of a study of T cell repertoires in cytomegalovirus infection. Using its own MiXCR run on the reads, TCRdb lists one record per CDR3 protein. Among around 290,000 distinct CDR3 sequences listed, roughly 24% were seen once. The sample comprised PBMCs. These receptors were obtained from a human donor in good health (CMV status not recorded). Some clones in this sample may be carry-over from other donors' samples. The CDR3 runs from the conserved cysteine through the conserved F or W. The D gene is left open where the match is weak. Only part of the rows carry a size: once, few, many, or a class if the clone is expanded.

>TRBD2|few|TRBV12-3/TRBV12-4|TRBJ2-7
CASSFSLAEYYEQYF
TGTGCCAGCAGTTTCAGTCTAGCGGAATATTACGAGCAGTACTTC
>-|many|TRBV7-2|TRBJ2-4
CASSLAPAKNIQYF
TGTGCCAGCAGCTTAGCGCCGGCCAAAAACATTCAGTACTTC
>TRBD2|-|TRBV19|TRBJ2-1
CASSIGTSGLDEQFF
TGTGCCAGTAGTATAGGGACTAGCGGGTTGGATGAGCAGTTCTTC
>-|many|TRBV7-6|TRBJ2-7
CASSLWARGSSYEQYF
TGTGCCAGCAGCTTATGGGCTCGCGGCAGCTCCTACGAGCAGTACTTC
>TRBD2|-|TRBV11-2|TRBJ2-2
CASSPWTSGGIPNTGELFF
TGTGCCAGCAGCCCCTGGACTAGCGGGGGAATTCCGAACACCGGGGAGCTGTTTTTT
>TRBD1|-|TRBV20-1|TRBJ2-7
CSASQVGTGFYDQYF
TGCAGTGCTTCCCAGGTCGGGACAGGGTTCTACGATCAGTACTTC
>-|few|TRBV27|TRBJ2-3
CASSPTRDPTDTQYF
TGTGCCAGCAGTCCAACTAGAGACCCCACAGATACGCAGTATTTT
>-|-|TRBV12-3/TRBV12-4|TRBJ1-5
CASSSVPPGQGQPQHF
TGTGCCAGCAGTTCTGTTCCCCCAGGGCAAGGCCAGCCCCAGCATTTT
>TRBD2|-|TRBV20-1|TRBJ2-3
CSARLATSTDTQYF
TGCAGTGCCAGACTAGCTACCAGCACAGATACGCAGTATTTT
>-|many|TRBV12-3/TRBV12-4|TRBJ2-1
CASSLALGAYNEQFF
TGTGCCAGCAGTTTAGCGTTAGGAGCCTACAATGAGCAGTTCTTC
>TRBD2|few|TRBV10-3|TRBJ2-2
CAVQRGTGELFF
TGTGCCGTTCAGCGGGGGACCGGGGAGCTGTTTTTT
>-|-|TRBV20-1|TRBJ2-7
CSAPKQVVSYEQYF
TGCAGTGCCCCCAAACAGGTGGTCTCCTACGAGCAGTACTTC
>-|many|TRBV7-2|TRBJ1-1
CASSSWAVRVNTEAFF
TGTGCCAGCAGCTCCTGGGCGGTCCGGGTGAACACTGAAGCTTTCTTT
>-|many|TRBV7-9|TRBJ2-7
CASSSSGRSYEQYF
TGTGCCAGCAGCTCAAGCGGACGCTCCTACGAGCAGTACTTC
>TRBD1|many|TRBV7-2|TRBJ1-5
CASSQTGDQPQHF
TGTGCCAGCAGCCAGACAGGGGATCAGCCCCAGCATTTT
>-|few|TRBV11-2|TRBJ1-2
CASTKALERTNYGYTF
TGTGCCAGCACCAAAGCGCTCGAGAGAACTAACTATGGCTACACCTTC
>TRBD2|few|TRBV18|TRBJ2-3
CASSRGGSTSGKADTQYF
TGTGCCAGCTCACGCGGAGGGTCGACTAGCGGGAAGGCGGATACGCAGTATTTT
>-|-|TRBV4-3|TRBJ1-4
CASSQDSGGGEKLFF
TGCGCCAGCAGCCAAGATAGCGGGGGAGGTGAAAAACTGTTTTTT
>-|-|TRBV7-9|TRBJ2-7
CASSYSDEQYF
TGTGCCAGCAGCTACAGCGACGAGCAGTACTTC
>-|many|TRBV7-8|TRBJ1-2
CASSLAEHVRALGYTF
TGTGCCAGCAGCTTAGCGGAACATGTCAGGGCGCTAGGCTACACCTTC
>TRBD2|many|TRBV29-1|TRBJ2-5
CSVAGLAVQETQYF
TGCAGCGTTGCGGGACTAGCGGTACAAGAGACCCAGTACTTC
>-|-|TRBV4-1|TRBJ2-7
CASSQSGTSDEQYF
TGTGCCAGCAGCCAGTCCGGGACTTCCGACGAGCAGTACTTC
>-|many|TRBV2|TRBJ1-5
CASMGGSGSNQPQHF
TGTGCCAGCATGGGGGGATCAGGGAGCAATCAGCCCCAGCATTTT
>-|-|TRBV28|TRBJ2-2
CASSFLTPFGELFF
TGTGCCAGCAGTTTTTTGACCCCGTTCGGGGAGCTGTTTTTT
>-|-|TRBV7-6|TRBJ2-1
CASSLAGLNEQLF
TGTGCCAGCAGCTTAGCTGGGCTTAATGAGCAGTTATTC
>TRBD1|many|TRBV7-2|TRBJ2-5
CASSVNRGRETQYF
TGTGCCAGCAGCGTCAACAGGGGGCGAGAGACCCAGTACTTC
>-|few|TRBV12-3/TRBV12-4|TRBJ1-2
CASSLQRGYTF
TGTGCCAGCAGTCTACAGCGCGGCTACACCTTC
>TRBD2|-|TRBV6-6|TRBJ2-3
CASRDPPGLAGGTTDTQYF
TGTGCCAGCAGAGATCCTCCGGGACTAGCGGGGGGAACCACAGATACGCAGTATTTT
>-|few|TRBV5-1|TRBJ1-3
CASSLLGAFSGNTIYF
TGCGCCAGCAGCTTGTTGGGGGCCTTCTCTGGAAACACCATATATTTT
>-|many|TRBV7-2|TRBJ1-5
CASSSRSRRDQPQHF
TGTGCCAGCAGCTCCAGGTCCCGAAGGGATCAGCCCCAGCATTTT
>-|-|TRBV6-6|TRBJ1-5
CASSYQYSNQPQHF
TGTGCCAGCAGTTATCAGTATAGCAATCAGCCCCAGCATTTT
>-|few|TRBV20-1|TRBJ1-2
CSALENGYTF
TGCAGTGCTTTAGAGAATGGCTACACCTTC
>TRBD2|-|TRBV5-1|TRBJ2-1
CASSLASGSRNEQFF
TGCGCCAGCAGCTTGGCTAGCGGGAGTCGAAATGAGCAGTTCTTC
>TRBD1|-|TRBV5-4|TRBJ2-5
CASSLTPDRVETQYF
TGTGCCAGCAGTCTGACCCCGGACAGGGTCGAGACCCAGTACTTC
>TRBD2|-|TRBV7-6|TRBJ2-7
CASSPRGIAGTPYERYF
TGTGCCAGCAGCCCTAGGGGTATAGCGGGAACCCCCTACGAGCGGTACTTC
>-|many|TRBV7-2|TRBJ2-5
CASSTPGAGGQETQYF
TGTGCCAGCAGCACCCCCGGAGCCGGAGGGCAGGAGACCCAGTACTTC
>-|many|TRBV2|TRBJ2-2
CASNQRGTRGELFF
TGTGCCAGCAATCAGCGCGGCACCCGGGGGGAGCTGTTTTTT
>-|-|TRBV7-9|TRBJ2-7
CASVTLRDSYEQYF
TGTGCCAGCGTCACTCTCCGGGATTCCTACGAGCAGTACTTC
>-|many|TRBV7-2|TRBJ2-1
CASSLRGEWNEQFF
TGTGCCAGCAGCTTAAGGGGGGAGTGGAATGAGCAGTTCTTC
>-|few|TRBV5-4|TRBJ2-3
CASSPNSGTDTQYF
TGTGCCAGCAGCCCGAATAGCGGAACAGATACGCAGTATTTT
>-|many|TRBV7-2|TRBJ2-5
CASSLSATRQETQYF
TGTGCCAGCAGCTTATCCGCGACTAGGCAAGAGACCCAGTACTTC
>-|many|TRBV7-2|TRBJ2-1
CASSLFGGITYNEQFF
TGTGCCAGCAGCTTGTTTGGCGGAATCACCTACAATGAGCAGTTCTTC
>TRBD2|many|TRBV7-6|TRBJ2-1
CASSLSAGGPNEQFF
TGTGCCAGCAGCTTATCAGCGGGAGGGCCAAATGAGCAGTTCTTC
>TRBD1|few|TRBV5-1|TRBJ1-1
CASSSPGQWNTEAFF
TGCGCCAGCAGCTCTCCGGGACAGTGGAACACTGAAGCTTTCTTT
>-|-|TRBV5-1|TRBJ2-1
CASRDLQGNEQFF
TGCGCCAGTCGAGACTTACAGGGCAATGAGCAGTTCTTC
>TRBD1|many|TRBV7-3|TRBJ2-1
CASSSGGVEQFF
TGTGCCAGCTCCTCAGGGGGCGTTGAGCAGTTCTTC
>-|once|TRBV7-2|TRBJ2-7
CASSLVGSGGGFYEQYF
TGTGCCAGCAGCTTAGTTGGGTCGGGGGGCGGCTTCTACGAGCAGTACTTC
>-|-|TRBV28|TRBJ2-4
CASSLPGTKNIQYF
TGTGCCAGCAGTTTACCGGGGACCAAAAACATTCAGTACTTC
>-|few|TRBV28|TRBJ2-7
CASSPQSTYEQYF
TGTGCCAGCAGTCCACAATCAACCTACGAGCAGTACTTC
>TRBD1|-|TRBV12-3/TRBV12-4|TRBJ2-4
CASSQWTGGAKNIQYF
TGTGCCAGCAGCCAGTGGACAGGGGGCGCCAAAAACATTCAGTACTTC
>-|-|TRBV7-2|TRBJ2-3
CASSLGSPARTQYF
TGTGCCAGCAGCTTAGGTAGCCCGGCGCGTACGCAGTATTTT
>TRBD2|few|TRBV12-3/TRBV12-4|TRBJ2-1
CASSSSGGASEQFF
TGTGCCAGCAGTTCTAGCGGGGGGGCCAGTGAGCAGTTCTTC
>TRBD1|many|TRBV7-2|TRBJ2-7
CASTLVGTANYEQYF
TGTGCCAGCACCCTGGTCGGGACAGCGAACTACGAGCAGTACTTC
>-|-|TRBV25-1|TRBJ1-6
CASSELDSRVSPLHF
TGTGCCAGCAGTGAATTGGACAGCCGAGTTTCACCCCTCCACTTT
>-|-|TRBV7-9|TRBJ2-3
CASSLTDSPTDTQYF
TGTGCCAGCAGCTTAACGGACAGCCCCACAGATACGCAGTATTTT
>-|-|TRBV4-3|TRBJ2-7
CASSQGLGNEQYF
TGCGCCAGCAGCCAAGGCTTGGGGAACGAGCAGTACTTC
>TRBD2|many|TRBV28|TRBJ2-3
CASILAGKRDTQYF
TGTGCCAGCATTTTAGCGGGGAAGCGAGATACGCAGTATTTT
>-|few|TRBV29-1|TRBJ2-7
CSVQRGGGYEQYF
TGCAGCGTTCAGCGAGGGGGTGGCTACGAGCAGTACTTC